These 2 T cell receptor beta chains came from one sample sequenced in a study of shared clonotypes between healthy human individuals. Repertoires were generated with immunoSEQ multiplex PCR, while TCRdb's copy carries only in-frame clones and drops some. In the table there are some 350,000 clones, around two thirds of which are singletons. Sequenced: memory CD4+ T cells sorted from blood. Subset indicated: CD45RA-negative fraction. The receptors stem from a man aged 25-45 years in good health.

The chain joins TRBV7-8 to TRBJ2-5; the D gene is possibly TRBD2 (6 bases). CDR3 length: 15 residues. In germline, CDR1 is SGHVS, CDR2 FQNEAQ. V was cut by 4 bases and J by 2 bases, with 14 bases left in between. For the CDR3, the DNA is TGTGCCAGCAGCTCCTTGGTTGGGGGGCAAGAGACCCAGTACTTC. As protein: CASSSLVGGQETQYF.

The table lists this clone with a few counts. V and J are TRBV2 and TRBJ1-2; D unresolved. Deletions cut 7 bases from V and 2 bases from J, with 5 bases between. Germline assignment: CDR1 SNHLY and CDR2 FYNNEI. The CDR3 has 11 residues. CDR3 DNA sequence: TGTGCCAGCAAGAGGAACTATGGCTACACCTTC. As protein: CASKRNYGYTF.